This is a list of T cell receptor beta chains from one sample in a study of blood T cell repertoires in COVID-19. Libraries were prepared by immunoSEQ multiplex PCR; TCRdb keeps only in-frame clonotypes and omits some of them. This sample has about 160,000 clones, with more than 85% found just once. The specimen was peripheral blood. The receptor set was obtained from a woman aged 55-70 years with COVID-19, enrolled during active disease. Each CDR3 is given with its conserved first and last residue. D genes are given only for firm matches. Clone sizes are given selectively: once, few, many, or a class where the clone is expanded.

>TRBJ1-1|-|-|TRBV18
CASSPTRGDTEAFF
TGTGCCAGCTCACCTACACGGGGGGATACTGAAGCTTTCTTT
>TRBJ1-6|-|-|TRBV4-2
CASSQETGGNSPLHF
TGTGCCAGCAGCCAAGAGACTGGCGGTAATTCACCCCTCCACTTT
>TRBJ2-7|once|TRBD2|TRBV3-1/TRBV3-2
CASSPWASGGYEQYF
TGTGCCAGCAGCCCCTGGGCTAGCGGGGGATACGAGCAGTACTTC
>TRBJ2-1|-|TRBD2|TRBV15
CATSRETSGYNEQFF
TGTGCCACCAGCAGAGAAACTAGCGGGTACAATGAGCAGTTCTTC
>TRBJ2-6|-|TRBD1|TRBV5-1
CASSPPGQGAGGANVLTF
TGCGCCAGCAGCCCGCCGGGACAGGGGGCGGGTGGGGCCAACGTCCTGACTTTC
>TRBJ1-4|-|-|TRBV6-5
CASSPLQGGEKLFF
TGTGCCAGCAGTCCCCTGCAGGGAGGTGAAAAACTGTTTTTT
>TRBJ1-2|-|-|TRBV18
CASSPRRGDGGDGYTF
TGTGCCAGCTCCCCAAGACGAGGGGACGGAGGGGATGGCTACACCTTC
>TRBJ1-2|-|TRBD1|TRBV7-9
CASSLETGDEGTF
TGTGCCAGCAGCTTAGAGACAGGGGACGAAGGCACCTTC
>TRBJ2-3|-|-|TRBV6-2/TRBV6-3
CASSYRRGLPKASDTQYF
TGTGCCAGCAGTTACAGGAGAGGACTACCGAAAGCGTCGGATACGCAGTATTTT
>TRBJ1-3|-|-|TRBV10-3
CAISARQDSSSGNTIYF
TGTGCCATCAGTGCCAGGCAGGACTCAAGCTCTGGAAACACCATATATTTT
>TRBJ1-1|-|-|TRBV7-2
CASSLVINGDTEAFF
TGTGCCAGCAGCTTAGTAATAAACGGTGACACTGAAGCTTTCTTT
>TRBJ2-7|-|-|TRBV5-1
CASSLGAQNYEQYF
TGCGCCAGCAGCTTGGGGGCACAGAACTACGAGCAGTACTTC
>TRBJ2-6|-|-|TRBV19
CASSIRNSGANVLTF
TGTGCCAGTAGTATCAGGAACTCTGGGGCCAACGTCCTGACTTTC
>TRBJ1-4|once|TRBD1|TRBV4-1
CASSQDRWPDREWRSNEKLFF
TGCGCCAGCAGCCAAGATCGTTGGCCCGACAGGGAATGGAGGTCTAATGAAAAACTGTTTTTT
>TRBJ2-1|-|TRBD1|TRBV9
CASSYDRGGYNEQFF
TGTGCCAGCAGCTATGACAGGGGCGGTTACAATGAGCAGTTCTTC
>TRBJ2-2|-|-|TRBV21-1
CASSKESTGELFF
TGTGCCAGCAGCAAAGAGAGCACCGGGGAGCTGTTTTTT
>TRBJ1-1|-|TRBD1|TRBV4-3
CASSQGQGYPTEAFF
TGCGCCAGCAGCCAAGGACAGGGGTATCCCACTGAAGCTTTCTTT
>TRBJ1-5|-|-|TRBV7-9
CAVQTGGGNQPQHF
TGTGCCGTCCAGACGGGGGGCGGCAATCAGCCCCAGCATTTT
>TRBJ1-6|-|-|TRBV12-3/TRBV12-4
CASSPQQDSPLHF
TGTGCCAGCAGCCCTCAACAAGATTCACCCCTCCACTTT
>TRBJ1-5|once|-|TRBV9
CASSVGGGFDQPQHF
TGTGCCAGCAGCGTAGGAGGGGGTTTCGATCAGCCCCAGCATTTT
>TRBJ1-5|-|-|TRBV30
CAWSYGGGDQPQHF
TGTGCCTGGAGCTACGGGGGGGGAGATCAGCCCCAGCATTTT
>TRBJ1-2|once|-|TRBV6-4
CASSTQYRALYGYTF
TGTGCCAGCAGTACTCAGTACAGGGCTCTCTATGGCTACACCTTC
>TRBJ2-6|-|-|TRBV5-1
CASSQGWSSGANVLTF
TGCGCCAGCAGCCAGGGGTGGAGCTCTGGGGCCAACGTCCTGACTTTC
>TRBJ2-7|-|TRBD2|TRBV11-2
CASSLDRLAGYEQYF
TGTGCCAGCAGCTTAGACCGACTAGCGGGGTACGAGCAGTACTTC
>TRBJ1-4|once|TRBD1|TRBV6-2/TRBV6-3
CASSALATGGEKLFF
TGTGCCAGCAGTGCGTTGGCGACAGGGGGCGAAAAACTGTTTTTT
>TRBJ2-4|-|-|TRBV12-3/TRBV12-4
CASSFRNIQYF
TGTGCCAGCAGTTTCCGTAACATTCAGTACTTC
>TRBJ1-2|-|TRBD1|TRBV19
CASSTGQTHYGYTF
TGTGCCAGTAGCACGGGACAGACCCACTATGGCTACACCTTC
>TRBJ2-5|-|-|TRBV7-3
CASSKIPGSGFETQYF
TGTGCCAGCAGCAAGATACCGGGAAGTGGCTTTGAGACCCAGTACTTC
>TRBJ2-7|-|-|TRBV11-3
CASSLGMPGADEQYF
TGTGCCAGCAGCTTAGGGATGCCAGGGGCGGACGAGCAGTACTTC
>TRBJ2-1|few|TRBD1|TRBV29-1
CSARNPDRGLNNEQFF
TGCAGCGCGCGAAATCCGGACAGGGGGCTGAACAATGAGCAGTTCTTC
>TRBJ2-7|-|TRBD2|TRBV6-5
CATGRGWYEQYF
TGTGCCACAGGGAGGGGCTGGTACGAGCAGTACTTC
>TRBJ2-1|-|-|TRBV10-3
CAISDHRPGLPEQFF
TGTGCCATCAGTGATCATAGACCGGGACTCCCTGAGCAGTTCTTC
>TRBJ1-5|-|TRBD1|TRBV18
CASSPDRGSRNQPQHF
TGTGCCAGCTCACCGGACAGGGGGTCGCGCAATCAGCCCCAGCATTTT
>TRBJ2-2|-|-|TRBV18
CASSPGRGTGELFF
TGTGCCAGCTCACCAGGGCGGGGCACCGGGGAGCTGTTTTTT
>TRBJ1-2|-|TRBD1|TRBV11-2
CASSLGTGSTEGYTF
TGTGCCAGCAGCTTAGGGACAGGTAGCACTGAGGGCTACACCTTC
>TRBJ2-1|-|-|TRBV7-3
CASSYSGSYNEQFF
TGTGCCAGCAGCTACTCGGGGTCCTACAATGAGCAGTTCTTC
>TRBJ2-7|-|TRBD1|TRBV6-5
CASSYSGQGAYEQYF
TGTGCCAGCAGTTACTCGGGACAGGGGGCTTACGAGCAGTACTTC
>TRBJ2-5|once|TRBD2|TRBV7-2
CASSPARLAGGQETQYF
TGTGCCAGCAGCCCAGCAAGACTAGCGGGGGGGCAAGAGACCCAGTACTTC
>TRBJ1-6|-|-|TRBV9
CASSVELFQGPNSPLHF
TGTGCCAGCAGCGTAGAGCTTTTCCAGGGCCCTAATTCACCCCTCCACTTT
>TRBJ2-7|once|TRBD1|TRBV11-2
CASSLDLGTGGSYEQYF
TGTGCCAGCAGCTTAGATCTCGGGACAGGGGGTTCCTACGAGCAGTACTTC
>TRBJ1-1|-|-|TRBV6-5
CASSYSTARGTEAFF
TGTGCCAGCAGTTACTCGACAGCTAGAGGCACTGAAGCTTTCTTT
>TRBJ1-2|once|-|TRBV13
CASSLEVRRGGYTF
TGTGCCAGCAGCTTAGAGGTCAGGAGGGGAGGCTACACCTTC
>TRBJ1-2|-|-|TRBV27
CASASRPNYGYTF
TGTGCCAGCGCCAGCAGGCCAAACTATGGCTACACCTTC
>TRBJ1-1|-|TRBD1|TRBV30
CAWRIKGARAFF
TGTGCCTGGAGGATAAAGGGGGCAAGGGCTTTCTTT
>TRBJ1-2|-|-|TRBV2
CASSATENYGYTF
TGTGCCAGCAGTGCGACAGAAAACTATGGCTACACCTTC
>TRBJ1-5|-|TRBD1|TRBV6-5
CASSYSRTGAQPQHF
TGTGCCAGCAGTTACTCGAGGACAGGGGCTCAGCCCCAGCATTTT
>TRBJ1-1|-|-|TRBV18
CASSPRAPGNTEAFF
TGTGCCAGCTCACCGAGGGCGCCGGGGAACACTGAAGCTTTCTTT
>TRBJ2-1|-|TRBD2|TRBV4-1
CASSQVLAGGPKDEQFF
TGCGCCAGCAGCCAGGTATTAGCGGGGGGGCCGAAAGATGAGCAGTTCTTC
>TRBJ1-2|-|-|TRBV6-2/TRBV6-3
CASSTGTYGYTF
TGTGCCAGCAGTACAGGGACCTATGGCTACACCTTC
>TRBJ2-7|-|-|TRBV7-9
CASSPGGAGLYEQYF
TGTGCCAGCAGCCCCGGCGGGGCAGGACTCTACGAGCAGTACTTC
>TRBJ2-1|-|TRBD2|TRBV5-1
CASSRGTSGTAYNEQFF
TGCGCCAGCAGCAGGGGGACTAGCGGGACGGCCTACAATGAGCAGTTCTTC
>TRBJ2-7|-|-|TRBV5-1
CASSLTGSSYEQYF
TGCGCCAGCAGCTTGACAGGGAGCTCCTACGAGCAGTACTTC
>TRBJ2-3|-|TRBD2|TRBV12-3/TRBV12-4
CASSLRGGTQYF
TGTGCCAGCAGTTTACGGGGGGGTACGCAGTATTTT
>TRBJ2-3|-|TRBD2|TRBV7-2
CASSSDWTSGVTDTQYF
TGTGCCAGCAGCTCCGACTGGACTAGCGGGGTAACGGATACGCAGTATTTT
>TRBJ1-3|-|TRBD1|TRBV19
CASSIGAGQGDTIYF
TGTGCCAGTAGTATTGGGGCGGGACAGGGTGACACCATATATTTT